One sample yielded the 2 T cell receptor beta chains listed below, sequenced in a study of monozygotic twins with inflammatory bowel disease. TCRdb reprocessed the 5' RACE reads and reports one entry per CDR3 protein, with no DNA. This table lists about 160,000 distinct CDR3 sequences. Sequencing was performed on blood. The receptors come from a human donor with ulcerative colitis or Crohn's disease, or a healthy co-twin of an affected twin (not recorded which).

The rearrangement joins TRBV29-1 to TRBJ2-7. Germline CDR1 reads SQVTM; CDR2 reads ANQGSEA. There are 12 residues in the CDR3. Here the CDR3 reads CSVVQGSYEQYF.

The J gene is TRBJ2-1, the V gene TRBV11-2; TCRdb outputs TRBD1, but without DNA this stays unchecked. CDR1 is SGHAT, CDR2 FQNNGV, per germline. CDR3 size: 14 residues. CDR3 protein: CASSYGDRGFEQFF.